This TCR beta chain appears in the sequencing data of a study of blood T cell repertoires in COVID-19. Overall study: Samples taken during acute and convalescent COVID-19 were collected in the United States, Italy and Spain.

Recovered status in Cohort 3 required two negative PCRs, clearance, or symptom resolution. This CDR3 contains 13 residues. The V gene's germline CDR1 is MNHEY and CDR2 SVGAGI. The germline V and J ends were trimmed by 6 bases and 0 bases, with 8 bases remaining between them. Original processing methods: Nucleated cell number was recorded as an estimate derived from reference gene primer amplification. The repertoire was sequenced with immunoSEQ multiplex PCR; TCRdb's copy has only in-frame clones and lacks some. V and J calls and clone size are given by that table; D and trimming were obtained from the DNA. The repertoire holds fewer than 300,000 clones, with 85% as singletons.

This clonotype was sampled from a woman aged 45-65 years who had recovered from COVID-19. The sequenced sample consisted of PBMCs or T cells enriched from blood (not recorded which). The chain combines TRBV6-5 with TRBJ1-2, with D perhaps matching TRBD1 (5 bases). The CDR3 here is CASRTATNYGYTF. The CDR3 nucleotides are TGTGCCAGCAGGACAGCTACTAACTATGGCTACACCTTC.